This paragraph covers one T cell receptor beta chain sequence. Its antigen is currently unknown. V lost 4 bases and J 6 bases, leaving 25 bases between the germline ends. The germline V gene has CDR1 LNHNV and CDR2 YYDKDF (reference sequence). The CDR3 length is 18 residues. It was with 60 Vbeta and 13 Jbeta primers that the PCR ran. Methods used by the authors: Approximately 11 million of the about 80 million unique TCR beta chains counted in a later analysis were shared. Measured with immunoSEQ multiplex PCR; TCRdb has only the in-frame clones, and not every one. The D gene and trimming were derived from the DNA, and the V and J assignments and clone size from that table. The table has 97,000 or so clones, roughly four fifths seen once. The sample comes from a study of cytomegalovirus exposure and HLA in healthy donors. Each donor's status was that of a healthy bone marrow donor. Findings of the study overall: According to an earlier analysis, most TCR beta V segments yielded productive rearrangements about 90% or about 30% of the time. Usually a TCR sequence was rare, but some public TCRs were found in many donors.

This receptor was taken from a male donor in good health and CMV-seropositive. The gene calls are TRBV15 and TRBJ1-5; tentative D call: TRBD1 (5 bases). The sample taken for sequencing was PBMCs. This CDR3 reads CATSTTEAGTIRRQPQHF. The CDR3 DNA reads TGTGCCACCAGCACGACCGAAGCCGGGACTATAAGACGTCAGCCCCAGCATTTT. Drawing the rest from reference TRBV15 and TRBJ1-5, the complete variable domain is DAMVIQNPRYQVTQFGKPVTLSCSQTLNHNVMYWYQQKSSQAPKLLFHYYDKDFNNEADTPDNFQSRRPNTSFCFLDIRSPGLGDTAMYLCATSTTEAGTIRRQPQHFGDGTRLSIL.